A single sample gave rise to the 28 T cell receptor beta chains below, sequenced in a study of shared clonotypes between healthy human individuals. The protocol was immunoSEQ multiplex PCR, while the TCRdb copy is restricted to in-frame clones and leaves out a portion. Counted here are fewer than 400,000 clones, around 74% occurring once; the ten biggest clones make up 9% to 12%. Sequenced input: memory CD4+ T cells sorted from blood. Indicated subset: CD45RA-negative fraction. The origin of the receptors is a man aged 25-45 years in good health.

A few counts support this clone. Here the CDR3 DNA reads TGCGCCAGCAGCTTGAGCGGGTTGGGCTCCTACAATGAGCAGTTCTTC. Protein sequence: CASSLSGLGSYNEQFF. This chain links TRBV5-1 with TRBJ2-1; a weak D match, TRBD2 (6 bases). Germline V lookup: CDR1 SGHRS, CDR2 YFSETQ. Between the trimmed V and J ends, which lost 1 base and 0 bases, there was a span of 11 bases. The CDR3 is 16 residues long.

The chain couples TRBV6-1 to TRBJ1-4, with D tentatively TRBD1 (5 bases). V lost 2 bases, J lost 5 bases, and 6 bases lay in between. Germline CDR1 MNHNS, CDR2 SASEGT. This CDR3 comprises 13 residues. DNA for the CDR3: TGTGCCAGCAGTGAATGGGGGAATGAAAAACTGTTTTTT. This gives the protein CASSEWGNEKLFF.

V usage is TRBV10-3 and J usage is TRBJ2-1; the D gene is possibly TRBD2 (6 bases). Trimming removed 0 bases at V and 1 base at J, with 13 bases between. Germline CDR1 and CDR2: ENHRY and SYGVKD. The CDR3 is 17 amino acids. The CDR3 protein is CAISESKAGMSYNEQFF. The CDR3 nucleotides read TGTGCCATCAGTGAGTCGAAGGCGGGGATGTCCTACAATGAGCAGTTCTTC.

V usage is TRBV6-4 and J usage is TRBJ2-7, with D unclear. There are 12 residues in the CDR3. Germline CDR1 MRHNA, CDR2 SNTAGT. Trimming stripped 2 bases from V and 6 bases from J, with 8 bases between. CDR3 nucleotides: TGTGCCAGCAGTGACAGATACGGCGAGCAGTACTTC. Translated: CASSDRYGEQYF.

The chain's CDR3 is CASSSRLIHPEQFF. The DNA for the CDR3 is TGTGCCAGCAGCTCCCGACTAATCCACCCGGAGCAGTTCTTC. This chain uses TRBV11-2 with TRBJ2-1, with D perhaps TRBD2 (5 bases). The germline V and J ends were trimmed by 4 bases and 10 bases, with 17 bases remaining between them. The CDR3 length is 14 residues. The germline V gene has CDR1 SGHAT and CDR2 FQNNGV.

The V gene is TRBV7-2, the J gene TRBJ2-7; perhaps D is TRBD1 or TRBD2 (5 bases each). The V gene lost 2 bases and the J gene lost 2 bases, with 10 bases spanning the gap. Germline loops: CDR1 SGHTA, CDR2 FQGNSA. There are 14 residues in the CDR3. CDR3 nucleotide sequence: TGTGCCAGCAGCTTAAACCCGGGACCCTACGAGCAGTACTTC. It encodes CASSLNPGPYEQYF.

The gene calls are TRBV19 and TRBJ2-1, with 15 bases that match TRBD2. Trimming at V came to 11 bases and at J to 9 bases, leaving 5 bases not matched to a gene. The CDR3 covers 13 residues. Germline V gene data show CDR1 as LNHDA and CDR2 as SQIVND (reference sequence). The CDR3 loop reads CACGLAGGSEQFF. CDR3 DNA sequence: TGTGCCTGCGGACTAGCGGGAGGGAGTGAGCAGTTCTTC.

V gene TRBV9 combines with J gene TRBJ2-7; no definite D call. Trimming left V 2 bases short and J 3 bases short, with 9 bases between. Germline V gene sequence: CDR1 SGDLS, CDR2 YYNGEE. This CDR3 is 13 amino acids long. CDR3 sequence reads: CASSVRFNYEQYF. The CDR3 DNA sequence: TGTGCCAGCAGCGTCCGATTCAACTACGAGCAGTACTTC. Together with reference TRBV9 and TRBJ2-7, the CDR3 gives the full variable domain: DSGVTQTPKHLITATGQRVTLRCSPRSGDLSVYWYQQSLDQGLQFLIQYYNGEERAKGNILERFSAQQFPDLHSELNLSSLELGDSALYFCASSVRFNYEQYFGPGTRLTVT.

J is TRBJ2-1 and V is TRBV5-6, with D unclear. V was clipped by 5 bases and J by 7 bases, with 7 bases between them. The CDR3 covers 11 residues. Germline CDR1 and CDR2: SGHDT and YYEEEE. CDR3 protein: CASSFINEQFF. For the CDR3, the DNA is TGTGCCAGCAGTTTTATTAATGAGCAGTTCTTC. The whole variable domain, remainder taken from reference TRBV5-6 and TRBJ2-1, is DAGVTQSPTHLIKTRGQQVTLRCSPKSGHDTVSWYQQALGQGPQFIFQYYEEEERQRGNFPDRFSGHQFPNYSSELNVNALLLGDSALYLCASSFINEQFFGPGTRLTVL.

V usage is TRBV27 and J usage is TRBJ2-7; D unresolved. The CDR3 spans 15 residues. Germline lookup yields CDR1 MNHEY and CDR2 SMNVEV (reference sequence). The V gene lost 2 bases and the J gene lost 4 bases, with 15 bases spanning the gap. CDR3 nucleotide sequence: TGTGCCAGCAGTTTAATATTAAATTCGGCTTACGAGCAGTACTTC. Protein: CASSLILNSAYEQYF.

The V call is TRBV7-9, the J call TRBJ2-7; TRBD2 might be the D (5 bases). This CDR3 region has 14 residues. Trimming stripped 5 bases from V and 1 base from J, with 12 bases between. Germline CDR1 reads SEHNR; CDR2 reads FQNEAQ (reference sequence). Here the CDR3 DNA reads TGTGCCAGCAGCCCCCTGGACTGGTCCTACGAGCAGTACTTC. Protein sequence: CASSPLDWSYEQYF.

This chain uses TRBV18 with TRBJ2-7; D is perhaps TRBD1 (6 bases). The length of the CDR3 is 13 residues. CDR1 is KGHSH, CDR2 LQKENI, per germline. The germline V and J ends were trimmed by 6 bases and 3 bases, with 12 bases remaining between them. This chain's CDR3 is CASSPRTDYEQYF. CDR3 DNA sequence: TGTGCCAGCTCCCCCCGGACAGACTACGAGCAGTACTTC.

This clone was recorded once. This chain connects TRBV11-2 to TRBJ2-6, with D possibly matching TRBD1 (6 bases). CDR1 is SGHAT and CDR2 is FQNNGV in the germline V gene. V was trimmed by 1 base and J by 12 bases, leaving 16 bases between them. The CDR3 contains 15 residues. The CDR3 spells CASSLAPGDLSVLTF. The CDR3 nucleotides are TGTGCCAGCAGCTTAGCCCCAGGGGACCTGAGCGTCCTGACTTTC.

This clone has only a few counts. V gene TRBV10-3 combines with J gene TRBJ1-3; no definite D call. V gave up 10 bases and J gave up 0 bases, with 7 bases separating them. The CDR3 consists of 12 residues. Germline CDR1 is ENHRY and CDR2 is SYGVKD. CDR3 region: CATEGSGNTIYF. CDR3 coding DNA: TGTGCCACCGAGGGCTCTGGAAACACCATATATTTT.

This clone appeared a few times. The chain uses TRBV5-6 and TRBJ2-7; D ambiguous. Germline V gene lookup returns CDR1 SGHDT and CDR2 YYEEEE. V was shortened by 2 bases and J by 6 bases, with 9 bases between the two germline ends. The CDR3 loop spans 12 amino acids. The CDR3 sequence: CASSFRSLEQYF. CDR3 coding DNA: TGTGCCAGCAGCTTCAGGTCGCTCGAGCAGTACTTC.

The J gene is TRBJ2-1, the V gene TRBV10-3; 7 nucleotides align to TRBD1. This CDR3 spans 13 amino acids. J was trimmed by 3 bases and V by 6 bases; bases with no gene match: 2. From germline, CDR1 is ENHRY and CDR2 SYGVKD. The CDR3 loop is CAISGTDYNEQFF. For the CDR3, the DNA is TGTGCCATCAGCGGGACAGACTACAATGAGCAGTTCTTC.

This sequence joins TRBV19 and TRBJ1-1; TRBD1 aligns across 8 bases. This CDR3 region has 13 residues. Germline V lookup: CDR1 LNHDA, CDR2 SQIVND (reference sequence). V gave up 4 bases and J gave up 9 bases; unmatched junction bases: 7. This chain's CDR3 is CASSTLRQGQAFF. CDR3 DNA sequence: TGTGCCAGTAGTACCCTCCGACAGGGGCAAGCTTTCTTT. The full variable domain, in which reference TRBV19 and TRBJ1-1 provide the parts outside the CDR3, is DGGITQSPKYLFRKEGQNVTLSCEQNLNHDAMYWYRQDPGQGLRLIYYSQIVNDFQKGDIAEGYSVSREKKESFPLTVTSAQKNPTAFYLCASSTLRQGQAFFGQGTRLTVV.

This clone was found a few times. The V and J genes are TRBV5-1 and TRBJ2-2; maybe TRBD1 (6 bases). Germline V gene data show CDR1 as SGHRS and CDR2 as YFSETQ. Trimming pared 0 bases from V and 5 bases from J, leaving 11 bases between. This CDR3 region has 15 residues. DNA of the CDR3: TGCGCCAGCAGCTTGGCGCCTACAGGGACCGGGGAGCTGTTTTTT. It codes for CASSLAPTGTGELFF.

The chain recombines TRBV19 with TRBJ2-7; TRBD2 matches 8 bases. Per the germline V gene, CDR1 is LNHDA and CDR2 is SQIVND (reference sequence). The length of the CDR3 is 14 residues. V gave up 1 base and J gave up 1 base; unmatched junction bases: 0. CDR3 region: CASSIGGGSYEQYF. In DNA form, the CDR3 reads TGTGCCAGTAGTATAGGCGGGGGGTCCTACGAGCAGTACTTC.

This chain connects TRBV7-9 to TRBJ1-2, with unresolved D. CDR1 SEHNR and CDR2 FQNEAQ come from the germline V gene (reference sequence). This CDR3 region has 15 residues. V lost 5 bases, J lost 3 bases, and 16 bases lay in between. DNA of the CDR3: TGTGCCAGCAGCCCAGGTTGGGGTGTCGACTATGGCTACACCTTC. Translation gives CASSPGWGVDYGYTF. The full variable domain, with the rest looked up from reference TRBV7-9 and TRBJ1-2, is DTGVSQNPRHKITKRGQNVTFRCDPISEHNRLYWYRQTLGQGPEFLTYFQNEAQLEKSRLLSDRFSAERPKGSFSTLEIQRTEQGDSAMYLCASSPGWGVDYGYTFGSGTRLTVV.

The chain recombines TRBV11-2 with TRBJ2-7; the match to TRBD2 covers 11 bases. Germline V gives CDR1 SGHAT, CDR2 FQNNGV. V was pared by 2 bases and J by 6 bases, with 3 bases of the junction left unmatched. This CDR3 is 14 amino acids long. CDR3 protein: CASSLSLAGGEQYF. The CDR3 nucleotides read TGTGCCAGCAGCTTATCCCTAGCGGGAGGCGAGCAGTACTTC. The full variable domain, its missing parts supplied by reference TRBV11-2 and TRBJ2-7, is EAGVAQSPRYKIIEKRQSVAFWCNPISGHATLYWYQQILGQGPKLLIQFQNNGVVDDSQLPKDRFSAERLKGVDSTLKIQPAKLEDSAVYLCASSLSLAGGEQYFGPGTRLTVT.

This clone has just a few counts. V is TRBV2 and J is TRBJ2-5; TRBD1 aligns across 8 bases. The junction had 14 bases not matched to a gene; V was cut back by 7 bases and J by 4 bases. The CDR3 sequence is 16 residues long. CDR1 and CDR2 (germline): SNHLY, FYNNEI. CDR3: CASKHVGQGARETQYF. CDR3 bases: TGTGCCAGCAAACACGTAGGGCAGGGGGCACGAGAGACCCAGTACTTC.

CDR3 residues: CAISERTASSYEQYF. CDR3 nucleotide sequence: TGTGCCATCAGTGAAAGGACAGCAAGTTCCTACGAGCAGTACTTC. The genes are TRBV10-3 and TRBJ2-7; possibly TRBD1 for D (6 bases). V was shortened by 3 bases and J by 1 base, with 13 bases between the two germline ends. The CDR3 covers 15 residues. The germline gives CDR1 ENHRY, CDR2 SYGVKD.

The chain has TRBV28 and TRBJ1-4, with D hard to call. This CDR3 is 15 amino acids long. Germline values: CDR1 MDHEN, CDR2 SYDVKM. V lost 3 bases to trimming and J lost 0 bases, with 8 bases between them. The CDR3 nucleotides read TGTGCCAGCAGTTTGAGGACCTCAACTAATGAAAAACTGTTTTTT. Translation gives CASSLRTSTNEKLFF.

The chain couples TRBV10-2 to TRBJ1-5; D not resolved. Germline CDR1 WSHSY, CDR2 SAAADI. The CDR3 has 14 amino acids. Trimming removed 3 bases at V and 3 bases at J, with 9 bases between. In DNA form, the CDR3 reads TGCGCCAGCAGTGATCGAGCGGACAATCAGCCCCAGCATTTT. This encodes CASSDRADNQPQHF.

This chain connects TRBV5-1 to TRBJ2-1; no reliable D call. The germline V and J ends were trimmed by 4 bases and 4 bases, with 9 bases remaining between them. CDR3 length: 13 residues. Per germline, CDR1 SGHRS and CDR2 YFSETQ. Here the CDR3 reads CASSPTGYNEQFF. The CDR3 coding sequence is TGCGCCAGCAGCCCCACTGGGTACAATGAGCAGTTCTTC.

V usage is TRBV5-4 and J usage is TRBJ1-2; 8 bases are a match to TRBD1. Germline V CDR1 and CDR2: SGHNT, YYREEE (reference sequence). The CDR3 consists of 14 residues. Trimming at V came to 2 bases and at J to 8 bases, leaving 8 bases not matched to a gene. CDR3 sequence reads: CASSFDRGQGGYTF. For the CDR3, the DNA is TGTGCCAGCAGCTTTGACAGGGGCCAGGGCGGCTACACCTTC.

The V call is TRBV27, the J call TRBJ1-1; 12 bases align to TRBD1. V lost 7 bases and J lost 7; bases outside the gene matches: 19. The CDR3 extends over 18 amino acids. Germline assignment: CDR1 MNHEY and CDR2 SMNVEV (reference sequence). The DNA of the CDR3 is TGTGCCAGCAAAACATCGTTAGGGACAGGGGGCCCTAGGGGTGAAGCTTTCTTT. This gives the protein CASKTSLGTGGPRGEAFF.